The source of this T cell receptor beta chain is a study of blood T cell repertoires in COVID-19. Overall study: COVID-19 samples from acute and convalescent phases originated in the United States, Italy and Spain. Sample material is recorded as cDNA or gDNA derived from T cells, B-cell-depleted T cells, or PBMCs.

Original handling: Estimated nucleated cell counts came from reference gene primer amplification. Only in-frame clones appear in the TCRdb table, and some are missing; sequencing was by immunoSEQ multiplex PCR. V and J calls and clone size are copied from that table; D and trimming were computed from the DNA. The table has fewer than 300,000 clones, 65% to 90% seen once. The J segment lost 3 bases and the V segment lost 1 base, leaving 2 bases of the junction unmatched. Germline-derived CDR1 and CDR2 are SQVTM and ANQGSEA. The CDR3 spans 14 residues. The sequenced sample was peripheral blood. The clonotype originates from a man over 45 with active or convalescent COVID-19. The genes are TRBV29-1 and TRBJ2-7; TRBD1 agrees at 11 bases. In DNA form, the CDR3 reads TGCAGCGTTGAAGGTGGGACAGGGGGCTACGAGCAGTACTTC. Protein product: CSVEGGTGGYEQYF.